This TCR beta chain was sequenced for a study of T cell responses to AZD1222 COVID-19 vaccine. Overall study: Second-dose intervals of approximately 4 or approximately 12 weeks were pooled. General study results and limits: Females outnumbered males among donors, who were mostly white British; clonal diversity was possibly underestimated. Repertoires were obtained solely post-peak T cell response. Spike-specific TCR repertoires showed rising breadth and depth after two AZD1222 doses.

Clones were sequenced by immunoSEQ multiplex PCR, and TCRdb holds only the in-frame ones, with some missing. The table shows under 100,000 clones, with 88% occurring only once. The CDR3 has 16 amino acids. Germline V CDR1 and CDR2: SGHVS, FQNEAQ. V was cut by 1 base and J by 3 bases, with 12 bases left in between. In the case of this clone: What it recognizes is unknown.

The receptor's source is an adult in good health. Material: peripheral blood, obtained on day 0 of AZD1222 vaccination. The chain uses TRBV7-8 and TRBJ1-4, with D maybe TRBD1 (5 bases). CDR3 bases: TGTGCCAGCAGCTTAGTCAACGTAGGGGCTAATGAAAAACTGTTTTTT. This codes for CASSLVNVGANEKLFF.